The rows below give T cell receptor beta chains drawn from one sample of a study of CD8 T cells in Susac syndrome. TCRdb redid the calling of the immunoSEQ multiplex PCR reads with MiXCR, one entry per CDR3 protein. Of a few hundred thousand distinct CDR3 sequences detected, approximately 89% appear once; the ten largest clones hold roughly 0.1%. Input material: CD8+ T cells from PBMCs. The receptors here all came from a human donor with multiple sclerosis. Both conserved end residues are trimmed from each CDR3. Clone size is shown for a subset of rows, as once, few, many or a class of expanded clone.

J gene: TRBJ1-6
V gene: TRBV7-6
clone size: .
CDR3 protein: ASSSSGQGVSPLH

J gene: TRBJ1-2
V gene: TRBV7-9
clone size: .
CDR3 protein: ASSLQGNYGYT

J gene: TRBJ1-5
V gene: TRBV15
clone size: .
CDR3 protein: ATSRDLNIHYSNQPQH

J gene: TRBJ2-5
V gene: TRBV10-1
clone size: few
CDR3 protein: ASMDGQETQY

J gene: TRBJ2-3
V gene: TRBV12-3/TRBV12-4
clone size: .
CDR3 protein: ASSLASGNTDTQY

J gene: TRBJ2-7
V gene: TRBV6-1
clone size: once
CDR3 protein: ASSFPGNSYEQY

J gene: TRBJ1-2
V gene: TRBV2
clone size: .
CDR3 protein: ASTISRDSNINYGYT

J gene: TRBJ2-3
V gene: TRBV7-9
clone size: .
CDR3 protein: ASSFSPAGENTDTQY

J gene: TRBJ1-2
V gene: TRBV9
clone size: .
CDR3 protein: ASSDPTGGRYGYT

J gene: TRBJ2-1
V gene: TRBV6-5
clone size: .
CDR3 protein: ASSLSGSGYNEQF

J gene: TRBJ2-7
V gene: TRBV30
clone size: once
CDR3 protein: ACQGAKVHEQY

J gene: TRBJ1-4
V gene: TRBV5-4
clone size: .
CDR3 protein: ASSLDGVYEKLF

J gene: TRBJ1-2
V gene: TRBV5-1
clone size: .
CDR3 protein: ASSLGTNFDGYT

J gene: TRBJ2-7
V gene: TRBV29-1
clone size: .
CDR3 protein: SVEDLTGSYEQY

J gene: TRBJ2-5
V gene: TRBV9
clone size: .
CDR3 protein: ASSSTGLPRETQY

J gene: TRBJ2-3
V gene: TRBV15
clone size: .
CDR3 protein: ATSRDRYTDTQY

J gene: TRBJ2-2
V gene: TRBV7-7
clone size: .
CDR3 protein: ASGHLTGELF

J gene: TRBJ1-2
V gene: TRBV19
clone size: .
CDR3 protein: ASSSTDEANYGYT

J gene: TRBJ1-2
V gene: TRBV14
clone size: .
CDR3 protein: ASSLPGPAGAYGYT

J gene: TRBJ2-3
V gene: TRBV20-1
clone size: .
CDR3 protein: SARVIGLAEIDTQY

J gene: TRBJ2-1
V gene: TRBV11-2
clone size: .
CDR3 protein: ASSLGSPGLPSSYNEQF

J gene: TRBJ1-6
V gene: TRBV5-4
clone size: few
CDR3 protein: ASSLDSSYNSPLH

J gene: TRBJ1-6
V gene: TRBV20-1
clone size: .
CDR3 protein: SAPGQEGSYNSPLH

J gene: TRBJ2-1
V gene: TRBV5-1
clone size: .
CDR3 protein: ASSLDAEGLRVNEQF

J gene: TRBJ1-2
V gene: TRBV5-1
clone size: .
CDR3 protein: ASSLDGTGLLYGYT

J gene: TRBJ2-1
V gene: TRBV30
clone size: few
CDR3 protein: AWSVLPGVSNEQF

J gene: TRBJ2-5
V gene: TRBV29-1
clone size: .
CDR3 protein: SVGDRAHSTYQETQY

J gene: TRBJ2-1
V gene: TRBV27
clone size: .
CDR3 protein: ASSLPGMDEQF

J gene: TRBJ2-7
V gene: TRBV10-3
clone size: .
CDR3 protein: AISDSGGEQY

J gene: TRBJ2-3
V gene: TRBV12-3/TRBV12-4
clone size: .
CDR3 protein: ASTGGDTQY

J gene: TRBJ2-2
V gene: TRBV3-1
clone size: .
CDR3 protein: ASNLAENTGELF

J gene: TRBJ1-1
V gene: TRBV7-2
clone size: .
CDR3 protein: ASSYNMNTEAF

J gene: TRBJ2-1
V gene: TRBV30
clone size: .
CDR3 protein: AWSGVSGDDEQF